This T cell receptor (beta chain) was sequenced during a study of cytomegalovirus exposure and HLA in healthy donors. Regarding the study as a whole: An analysis was carried out at a later point. It showed that HLA-associated TCR beta chains were more clonally expanded than equally common non-associated chains. Rarity held for most TCR sequences, but there were some public TCRs that occurred in many donors. Later work associated around 18,000 TCR beta sequences with HLA alleles at 0.05 false discovery rate.

Donors had nominal health at sampling but likely had unrecorded immune exposures. The germline CDR1 and CDR2 sequences are LNHDA and SQIVND (reference sequence). The CDR3 runs to 10 residues. V lost 7 bases and J lost 6, with 6 bases in between. Comment on this clone: Its antigen is unknown.

With 60 Vbeta and 13 Jbeta primers, the PCR was carried out. The protocol was immunoSEQ multiplex PCR, while the TCRdb copy is restricted to in-frame clones and leaves out a portion. The sample data list 140,000 or so clones. The sequence came from a male donor in good health and CMV-seronegative. The sample was PBMCs. This chain connects TRBV19 to TRBJ1-2, with D possibly TRBD1 on 5 matching bases. Here the CDR3 reads CASKQDGYTF. The DNA of the CDR3 is TGTGCCAGTAAACAGGATGGCTACACCTTC.